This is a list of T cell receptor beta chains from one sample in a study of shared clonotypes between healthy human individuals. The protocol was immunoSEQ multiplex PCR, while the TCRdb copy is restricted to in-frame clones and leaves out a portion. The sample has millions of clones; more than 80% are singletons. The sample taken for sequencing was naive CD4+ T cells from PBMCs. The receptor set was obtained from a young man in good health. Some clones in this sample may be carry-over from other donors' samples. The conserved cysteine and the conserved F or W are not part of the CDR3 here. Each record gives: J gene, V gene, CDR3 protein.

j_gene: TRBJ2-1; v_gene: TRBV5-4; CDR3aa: ASSLRRSSYNEQF
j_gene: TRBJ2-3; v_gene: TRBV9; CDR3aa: ASSVLGLSYQDTQY
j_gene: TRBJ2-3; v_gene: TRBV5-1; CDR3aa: ASSLALLLGADTQY
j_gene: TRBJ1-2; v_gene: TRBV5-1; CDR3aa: ASSSGGNYGYT
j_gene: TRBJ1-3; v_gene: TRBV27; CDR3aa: ASSPLGQGNTIY
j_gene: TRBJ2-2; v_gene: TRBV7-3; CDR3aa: ASSLGADTGELF
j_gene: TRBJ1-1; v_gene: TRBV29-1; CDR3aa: SARQERSTEAF
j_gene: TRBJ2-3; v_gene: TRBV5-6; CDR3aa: ASSSRQGARTDTQY
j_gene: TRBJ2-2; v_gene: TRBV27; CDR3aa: ASSSRGTGELF
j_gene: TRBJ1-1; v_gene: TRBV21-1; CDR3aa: ASSKASQGGEAF
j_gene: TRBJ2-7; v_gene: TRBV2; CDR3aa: ASRTDQHEQY
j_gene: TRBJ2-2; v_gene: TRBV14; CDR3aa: ASSQEFMLAGVGELF
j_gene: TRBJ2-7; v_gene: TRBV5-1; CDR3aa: ASSRDRVAYEQY
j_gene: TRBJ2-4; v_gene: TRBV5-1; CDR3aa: ASSEGLGKNIQY
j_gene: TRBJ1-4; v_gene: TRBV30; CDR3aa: ALLATNEKLF
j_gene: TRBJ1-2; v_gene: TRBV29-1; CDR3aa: SVGGFGGYGYT
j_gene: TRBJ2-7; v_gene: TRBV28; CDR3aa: ASSFAGTGSNEQY
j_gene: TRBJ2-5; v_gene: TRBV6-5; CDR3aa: ASSYRQSRETQY
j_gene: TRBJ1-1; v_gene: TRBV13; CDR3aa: ASSPRMNTEAF
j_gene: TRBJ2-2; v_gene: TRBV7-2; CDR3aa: ASSQRTSGRAAGELF
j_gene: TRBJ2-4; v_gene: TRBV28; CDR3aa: ASSPTGAKNIQY
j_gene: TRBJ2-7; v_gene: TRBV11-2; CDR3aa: ASSSPLGYSYEQY
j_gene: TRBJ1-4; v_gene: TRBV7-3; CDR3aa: ASSLVGGTNEKLF
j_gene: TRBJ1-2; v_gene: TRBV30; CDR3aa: AWSVEPYGYT
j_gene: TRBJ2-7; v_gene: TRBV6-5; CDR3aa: ASSIRPTGFYEQY
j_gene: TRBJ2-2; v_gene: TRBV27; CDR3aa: ASSPPTGELF
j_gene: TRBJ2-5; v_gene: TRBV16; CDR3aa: ASSPQQGGGETQY
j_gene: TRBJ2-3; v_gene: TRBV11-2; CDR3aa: ASSTPKSGGTDTQY
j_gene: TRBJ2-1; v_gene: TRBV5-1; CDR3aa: ASSGLAGVSVNEQF
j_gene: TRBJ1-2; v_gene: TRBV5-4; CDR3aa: AITDRANYGYT
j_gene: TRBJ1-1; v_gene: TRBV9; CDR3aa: ASSPQDRGNTEAF
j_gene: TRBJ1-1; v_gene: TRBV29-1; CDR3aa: SVAAGTTEAF
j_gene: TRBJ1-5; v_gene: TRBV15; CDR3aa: ATSAFGGRYNQPQH
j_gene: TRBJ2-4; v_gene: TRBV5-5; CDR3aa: ASSLLGWGNIQY
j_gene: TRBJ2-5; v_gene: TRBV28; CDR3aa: ASSRGSQETQY
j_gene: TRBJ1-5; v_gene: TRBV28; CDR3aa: ASSPVDLSNQPQH
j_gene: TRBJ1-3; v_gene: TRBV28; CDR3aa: ASSGRTGNTIY
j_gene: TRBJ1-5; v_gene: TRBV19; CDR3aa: ASSIGSGLSNQPQH
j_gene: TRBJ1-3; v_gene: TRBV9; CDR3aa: ASSVGGASSGNTIY
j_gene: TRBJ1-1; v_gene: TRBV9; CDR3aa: ASSIDSLNTEAF
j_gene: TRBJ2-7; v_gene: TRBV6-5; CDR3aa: ASSYPPAGEQY
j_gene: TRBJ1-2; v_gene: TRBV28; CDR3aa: ATTEDRGGWGYT
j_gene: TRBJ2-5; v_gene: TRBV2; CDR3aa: ASSDRLETQY
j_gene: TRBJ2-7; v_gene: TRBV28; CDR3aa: ASSYPGLISYEQY
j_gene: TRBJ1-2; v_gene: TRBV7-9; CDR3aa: ASSLREGPHYGYT